Listed here are 2 T cell receptor beta chains from one sample, sequenced in a study of T cells of healthy individuals. TCRdb re-called the 5' RACE reads with MiXCR, one entry per CDR3 protein. The sample lists over 95,000 distinct CDR3 sequences; about 16% were seen once. Source of these receptors: a human donor in good health.

This clonotype has only a few counts. This chain links TRBV5-1 with TRBJ2-2; TRBD1 matches 9 bases. The germline V gene encodes CDR1 SGHRS and CDR2 YFSETQ. With 2 bases clipped from V and 5 bases from J, the junction kept 10 bases outside the gene matches. The CDR3 contains 17 residues. In nucleotides, the CDR3 is TGCGCCAGCAGCTTTGTCCCCGGGACAGGGACAACCGGGGAGCTGTTTTTT. Its protein is CASSFVPGTGTTGELFF. Filled out from reference TRBV5-1 and TRBJ2-2, the complete variable domain reads KAGVTQTPRYLIKTRGQQVTLSCSPISGHRSVSWYQQTPGQGLQFLFEYFSETQRNKGNFPGRFSGRQFSNSRSEMNVSTLELGDSALYLCASSFVPGTGTTGELFFGEGSRLTVL.

A few counts support this clonotype. The rearrangement joins TRBV4-1 to TRBJ2-7, with 7 bases aligning to TRBD1. This CDR3 has 14 amino acids. The ends lost 3 bases at V and 4 bases at J; junction bases unmatched: 6. Germline V gives CDR1 MGHRA, CDR2 YSYEKL. For the CDR3, the DNA is TGCGCCAGCAGCCAGGGACAGTCCCCGTACGAGCAGTACTTC. Translation gives CASSQGQSPYEQYF.